The rows below give T cell receptor beta chains drawn from one sample of a study of blood T cell repertoires in COVID-19. The method was immunoSEQ multiplex PCR; TCRdb's version includes in-frame clones alone and lacks a portion of them. The data contain more than 60,000 clones, approximately 85% of them singletons. The sequenced sample was peripheral blood. These receptor sequences come from a human donor in a cohort sampled during active COVID-19. Both conserved end residues are part of each CDR3. The order of the fields is V gene, D gene, J gene, CDR3 protein. The D gene is left open where the match is weak.

V: TRBV7-6
D: -
J: TRBJ2-1
CDR3: CASSPRRGSYNEQFF

V: TRBV2
D: TRBD2
J: TRBJ2-2
CDR3: CASSMGLAGPGELFF

V: TRBV14
D: -
J: TRBJ1-4
CDR3: CASSPRTWGGEKLFF

V: TRBV2
D: -
J: TRBJ1-6
CDR3: CASSTRPGNSPLHF

V: TRBV15
D: TRBD2
J: TRBJ2-1
CDR3: CATRSGTRGYNEQFF

V: TRBV18
D: TRBD1
J: TRBJ1-2
CDR3: CASSRSGTGSNGYTF

V: TRBV7-9
D: TRBD1
J: TRBJ1-5
CDR3: CASSLGRGRTQPQHF

V: TRBV7-8
D: TRBD2
J: TRBJ2-2
CDR3: CASSLGFLAGRTGELFF

V: TRBV3-1/TRBV3-2
D: TRBD1
J: TRBJ1-2
CDR3: CASSPTRTGAVGYTF

V: TRBV2
D: -
J: TRBJ1-5
CDR3: CASRAGVSQPQHF

V: TRBV6-5
D: TRBD1
J: TRBJ1-6
CDR3: CASSTGTGGNSPLHF

V: TRBV6-2/TRBV6-3
D: -
J: TRBJ1-5
CDR3: CASSSHRAANQPQHF

V: TRBV2
D: -
J: TRBJ2-3
CDR3: CASKAFSTDTQYF

V: TRBV7-9
D: TRBD2
J: TRBJ2-7
CDR3: CASSLSGGSSYEQYF

V: TRBV9
D: -
J: TRBJ2-7
CDR3: CASSVYRSSYEQYF

V: TRBV5-6
D: -
J: TRBJ2-1
CDR3: CASSLGGGAEQFF

V: TRBV6-6
D: -
J: TRBJ1-5
CDR3: CASTMPTNNQPQHF

V: TRBV19
D: TRBD2
J: TRBJ2-2
CDR3: CASMVGGAGGELFF

V: TRBV19
D: TRBD1
J: TRBJ1-2
CDR3: CASSHRPDRGGYTF

V: TRBV7-2
D: TRBD1
J: TRBJ1-2
CDR3: CAGRGRTGNNYGYTF

V: TRBV14
D: TRBD2
J: TRBJ2-6
CDR3: CASSHSSVLRGGNVLTF

V: TRBV6-5
D: -
J: TRBJ1-2
CDR3: CASRRISGFGYTF

V: TRBV10-1
D: TRBD2
J: TRBJ2-5
CDR3: CASSEFSSGGVETQYF

V: TRBV6-1
D: TRBD1
J: TRBJ1-2
CDR3: CASSEGTGNGYTF

V: TRBV29-1
D: TRBD1
J: TRBJ1-2
CDR3: CSVEAQGAFGYTF

V: TRBV5-4
D: TRBD1
J: TRBJ1-2
CDR3: CASSRTGGSYGYTF

V: TRBV10-3
D: TRBD2
J: TRBJ2-3
CDR3: CAISDTTSGGSFVTDTQYF

V: TRBV7-6
D: -
J: TRBJ2-7
CDR3: CASSPQGINSYEQYF

V: TRBV5-8
D: -
J: TRBJ1-2
CDR3: CASSSRTRIYGYTF

V: TRBV28
D: -
J: TRBJ1-2
CDR3: CASSSAPPRQVYGYTF

V: TRBV2
D: TRBD2
J: TRBJ2-3
CDR3: CASGRGLEGDTQYF

V: TRBV9
D: TRBD2
J: TRBJ2-7
CDR3: CASSKSGVEQYF

V: TRBV23-1
D: -
J: TRBJ2-1
CDR3: CASSQESYNEQFF

V: TRBV11-2
D: -
J: TRBJ2-2
CDR3: CASSPRSVANTGELFF

V: TRBV13
D: TRBD2
J: TRBJ2-5
CDR3: CASSPGPGGQETQYF

V: TRBV18
D: -
J: TRBJ1-3
CDR3: CASSPPSTGSGNTIYF

V: TRBV7-2
D: -
J: TRBJ2-7
CDR3: CASSLSTHSSYEQYF

V: TRBV7-2
D: TRBD2
J: TRBJ2-6
CDR3: CASSLSGGASGANVLTF

V: TRBV3-1/TRBV3-2
D: -
J: TRBJ1-2
CDR3: CASSRSNGPGYGYTF

V: TRBV5-1
D: TRBD1
J: TRBJ2-7
CDR3: CASSLTQGAYEQYF

V: TRBV5-4
D: -
J: TRBJ2-1
CDR3: CASSIERQSQFF

V: TRBV7-8
D: -
J: TRBJ1-1
CDR3: CASSLGWGDTEAFF

V: TRBV11-2
D: TRBD2
J: TRBJ2-3
CDR3: CASSLGASGGTDTQYF

V: TRBV5-6
D: -
J: TRBJ2-4
CDR3: CASSSWGRVKNIQYF

V: TRBV12-3/TRBV12-4
D: -
J: TRBJ1-2
CDR3: CASSREGDYGYTF